These T cell receptor beta chains were read from a single sample in a study of radiation and T cells in renal cell carcinoma. TCRdb's table, derived via immunoSEQ multiplex PCR, lists solely in-frame clones and lacks some. The sample contains 19,000 or so clones, around three fifths of which appear only once. The sequenced sample was tumor tissue, obtained from a patient whose treatment was nephrectomy without radiotherapy. These receptors were collected from a middle-aged man with renal cell carcinoma. CDR3s include the opening cysteine and the closing phenylalanine or tryptophan. A D gene is named only where the DNA matches it firmly. Clone size is given for some rows only: seen once, a few or many times, or a class if the clone is expanded.

14 | TRBJ2-7 | few | TRBV9 | . | CASSVGDQLSQQYF | TGTGCCAGCAGCGTAGGGGACCAGCTTTCCCAGCAGTACTTC
11 | TRBJ1-2 | many | TRBV29-1 | TRBD1 | CSVGQGYGYTF | TGCAGCGTTGGACAGGGATATGGCTACACCTTC
12 | TRBJ1-1 | . | TRBV6-5 | . | CASSYSSTEAFF | TGTGCCAGCAGTTACTCATCGACTGAAGCTTTCTTT
16 | TRBJ1-2 | . | TRBV7-8 | TRBD1 | CASSSTRGQDNYGYTF | TGTGCCAGCAGCTCAACACGGGGACAGGATAACTATGGCTACACCTTC
13 | TRBJ2-7 | few | TRBV27 | . | CASSAGQFYEQYF | TGTGCCAGCAGTGCGGGACAGTTCTACGAGCAGTACTTC
13 | TRBJ1-5 | once | TRBV29-1 | . | CSVGGGQRQPQHF | TGCAGCGTTGGGGGTGGACAACGGCAGCCCCAGCATTTT
13 | TRBJ2-7 | few | TRBV28 | . | CASSLRTSYEQYF | TGTGCCAGCAGTTTAAGGACGAGCTACGAGCAGTACTTC
15 | TRBJ2-3 | few | TRBV7-2 | . | CASSLPRGAPDTQYF | TGTGCCAGCAGCTTGCCTAGGGGGGCGCCAGATACGCAGTATTTT
14 | TRBJ1-4 | . | TRBV5-4 | . | CASSWGSDREKLFF | TGTGCCAGCAGCTGGGGGAGTGATCGCGAAAAACTGTTTTTT
15 | TRBJ1-5 | . | TRBV7-2 | TRBD1 | CASSSLTGGNQPQHF | TGTGCCAGCAGCTCACTTACAGGGGGCAATCAGCCCCAGCATTTT
13 | TRBJ2-1 | . | TRBV7-9 | . | CASSLGSTNEQFF | TGTGCCAGCAGCTTGGGGAGTACCAATGAGCAGTTCTTC
16 | TRBJ2-3 | . | TRBV9 | . | CASSYVAGSTTDTQYF | TGTGCCAGCAGCTACGTAGCTGGTAGCACTACAGATACGCAGTATTTT
14 | TRBJ2-7 | many | TRBV30 | . | CAWSVASGIYEQYF | TGTGCCTGGAGTGTGGCCAGCGGAATCTACGAGCAGTACTTC
17 | TRBJ2-1 | . | TRBV5-1 | . | CASSGGRQESSYNEQFF | TGCGCCAGCAGCGGGGGGAGACAGGAGAGCTCCTACAATGAGCAGTTCTTC
14 | TRBJ1-5 | . | TRBV6-5 | . | CASRAGASNQPQHF | TGTGCCAGCAGGGCAGGGGCTAGCAATCAGCCCCAGCATTTT
15 | TRBJ2-1 | . | TRBV2 | TRBD2 | CASSGPASGIGEQFF | TGTGCCAGCAGCGGACCGGCTAGCGGGATAGGTGAGCAGTTCTTC
13 | TRBJ1-1 | . | TRBV10-3 | . | CAASTEKNTEAFF | TGTGCCGCGTCGACAGAGAAGAACACTGAAGCTTTCTTT
16 | TRBJ2-5 | . | TRBV7-7 | TRBD2 | CASSRGLAGGQETQYF | TGTGCTAGCAGCCGAGGACTAGCGGGGGGTCAAGAGACCCAGTACTTC
15 | TRBJ1-1 | . | TRBV2 | . | CASSENEAVNTEAFF | TGTGCCAGCAGTGAAAATGAGGCAGTGAACACTGAAGCTTTCTTT
16 | TRBJ2-6 | . | TRBV5-8 | . | CASSFGRRSGANVLTF | TGTGCCAGCAGCTTCGGACGGCGCTCTGGGGCCAACGTCCTGACTTTC
13 | TRBJ1-5 | . | TRBV7-2 | . | CASSLTSNQPQHF | TGTGCCAGCAGCTTAACTAGCAATCAGCCCCAGCATTTT
15 | TRBJ2-4 | few | TRBV18 | TRBD1 | CASSPTGTGLDIQYF | TGTGCCAGCTCACCGACCGGGACAGGGTTGGACATTCAGTACTTC
14 | TRBJ2-3 | . | TRBV7-9 | . | CASSPRLNTDTQYF | TGTGCCAGCAGCCCCAGACTGAACACAGATACGCAGTATTTT
14 | TRBJ2-7 | . | TRBV7-8 | . | CASSPPDGSYEQYF | TGTGCCAGCAGCCCCCCTGACGGGTCCTACGAGCAGTACTTC
14 | TRBJ2-5 | . | TRBV4-2 | . | CASSQDSYLETQYF | TGTGCCAGCAGCCAAGATAGTTACCTGGAGACCCAGTACTTC
14 | TRBJ2-7 | . | TRBV4-3 | . | CASSLGPGSYEQYF | TGCGCCAGCAGCCTGGGACCCGGCTCCTACGAGCAGTACTTC
19 | TRBJ2-1 | . | TRBV7-9 | . | CASSGPRTVSYPSTNEQFF | TGTGCCAGCAGCGGACCGAGGACAGTTTCCTACCCCTCGACGAATGAGCAGTTCTTC
16 | TRBJ1-1 | . | TRBV29-1 | TRBD1 | CTTLGGTALQNTEAFF | TGCACTACCCTTGGGGGGACAGCCCTTCAGAACACTGAAGCTTTCTTT
16 | TRBJ2-7 | . | TRBV6-5 | TRBD1 | CASSYLPGTGTYEQYF | TGTGCCAGCAGTTACCTTCCCGGGACAGGGACCTACGAGCAGTACTTC
11 | TRBJ2-7 | few | TRBV19 | . | CASRAGDEQYF | TGTGCCAGTAGGGCGGGTGACGAGCAGTACTTC
16 | TRBJ1-1 | . | TRBV15 | . | CATSRERIGVNTEAFF | TGTGCCACCAGCAGAGAGCGGATAGGGGTCAACACTGAAGCTTTCTTT
14 | TRBJ2-5 | . | TRBV30 | TRBD1 | CAWNGQGLQETQYF | TGTGCCTGGAACGGACAGGGACTTCAAGAGACCCAGTACTTC
15 | TRBJ2-7 | . | TRBV9 | TRBD2 | CASSLGTSGGYEQYF | TGTGCCAGCAGCCTAGGGACTAGCGGGGGTTACGAGCAGTACTTC
15 | TRBJ2-5 | . | TRBV25-1 | TRBD1 | CASSVKQGLGETQYF | TGTGCCAGCAGTGTCAAACAGGGGCTCGGCGAGACCCAGTACTTC
16 | TRBJ1-1 | few | TRBV11-3 | . | CASSLDRVQLNTEAFF | TGTGCCAGCAGCTTAGATCGCGTCCAGCTCAACACTGAAGCTTTCTTT
19 | TRBJ2-2 | . | TRBV4-1 | TRBD2 | CASSQRRTSGSIGTGELFF | TGCGCCAGCAGCCAACGTCGGACTAGCGGGAGTATCGGCACCGGGGAGCTGTTTTTT
14 | TRBJ2-3 | . | TRBV29-1 | . | CSAVRGTRTDTQYF | TGCAGCGCCGTTCGGGGGACCCGCACAGATACGCAGTATTTT
13 | TRBJ2-7 | . | TRBV7-7 | . | CASSLTPDYEQYF | TGTGCTAGCAGCTTAACCCCCGACTACGAGCAGTACTTC
11 | TRBJ2-7 | few | TRBV30 | . | CAWSVRGGQYF | TGTGCCTGGAGTGTACGGGGCGGGCAGTACTTC
17 | TRBJ2-2 | . | TRBV4-3 | . | CASSQVEGAANTGELFF | TGCGCCAGCAGCCAAGTGGAAGGGGCTGCGAACACCGGGGAGCTGTTTTTT
15 | TRBJ1-6 | . | TRBV9 | . | CASSVAGTSNSPLHF | TGTGCCAGCAGCGTAGCCGGGACCTCCAATTCACCCCTCCACTTT
14 | TRBJ1-2 | . | TRBV15 | . | CATSTGERNYGYTF | TGTGCCACCAGCACCGGAGAAAGAAACTATGGCTACACCTTC